The 23 T cell receptor beta chains in this list originate from one sample, sequenced in a study of shared clonotypes between healthy human individuals. CD45RO-negative cells were positively selected for CCR7, leaving out terminally differentiated effector memory CD45RA+ cells. Sequencing used immunoSEQ multiplex PCR; TCRdb keeps in-frame clones, though not all of them. Altogether around 2.1 million clones are present, approximately 94% being singletons, with the ten largest covering 1.5% to 2%. Sequences were obtained from naive CD8+ T cells from PBMCs. These TCRs come from a man younger than 35 in good health. Some clones in this sample may be carry-over from other donors' samples.

The gene calls are TRBV27 and TRBJ2-7; tentatively, D is TRBD2 (5 bases). There are 13 residues in the CDR3. CDR1 MNHEY and CDR2 SMNVEV come from the germline V gene (reference sequence). The V end lost 3 bases, the J end lost 3 bases, and 9 bases lay between the germline ends. The CDR3 region is CASSFSVLYEQYF. DNA for the CDR3: TGTGCCAGCAGTTTTAGCGTCCTCTACGAGCAGTACTTC.

V usage is TRBV7-9 and J usage is TRBJ1-1, with D possibly TRBD1 on 6 matching bases. This CDR3 has 14 amino acids. V shed 5 bases and J shed 8 bases, with 18 bases lying between them. Germline lookup yields CDR1 SEHNR and CDR2 FQNEAQ (reference sequence). CDR3 coding DNA: TGTGCCAGCAGCCGCCCGACAGGTTCGTCGGAAGCTTTCTTT. Its protein product is CASSRPTGSSEAFF.

V usage is TRBV7-9 and J usage is TRBJ1-1; TRBD1 matches at 9 bases. V gave up 0 bases and J gave up 7 bases; unmatched junction bases: 9. CDR1 is SEHNR, CDR2 FQNEAQ, per germline (reference sequence). There are 16 residues in the CDR3. CDR3 in DNA: TGTGCCAGCAGCTTAGCCCCACAGGGGGCGAGGGGTGAAGCTTTCTTT. The encoded protein is CASSLAPQGARGEAFF.

This rearrangement joins TRBV5-1 to TRBJ2-7; D perhaps matches TRBD2 (7 bases). Trimming pared 5 bases from V and 2 bases from J, leaving 14 bases between. CDR1 is SGHRS, CDR2 YFSETQ, per germline. This CDR3 comprises 14 residues. In nucleotides, the CDR3 is TGCGCCAGCAGGGCGGCGGGGGCTACCTACGAGCAGTACTTC. This sequence encodes CASRAAGATYEQYF.

The chain links TRBV11-2 to TRBJ1-1, with unresolved D. The germline V and J ends were trimmed by 0 bases and 0 bases, with 8 bases remaining between them. The CDR3 runs 15 residues. The germline gives CDR1 SGHAT, CDR2 FQNNGV. Here the CDR3 DNA reads TGTGCCAGCAGCTTAGAGGGTGGGATGAACACTGAAGCTTTCTTT. Translating gives CASSLEGGMNTEAFF.

The chain couples TRBV7-8 to TRBJ2-3; 7 positions match TRBD1. The germline V gene has CDR1 SGHVS and CDR2 FQNEAQ. Trimming took 4 bases from V and 1 from J; bases not matched to a gene: 5. The CDR3 has 15 residues. CDR3 DNA sequence: TGTGCCAGCAGCTCCTACAGGGGCCGCACAGATACGCAGTATTTT. This translates into CASSSYRGRTDTQYF.

J is TRBJ2-1 and V is TRBV27, with 9 bases matching TRBD1. The CDR3 consists of 15 residues. Germline V CDR1 and CDR2: MNHEY, SMNVEV (reference sequence). Germline trimming cut 3 bases from V and 7 bases from J; bases unmatched to any gene: 7. The CDR3 loop reads CASSFPGQGSNEQFF. In DNA form, the CDR3 reads TGTGCCAGCAGTTTTCCTGGACAGGGGTCGAATGAGCAGTTCTTC.

The J gene is TRBJ2-7, the V gene TRBV7-6; 7 bases fit TRBD1. Germline CDR1 is SGHVS and CDR2 is FNYEAQ. V gave up 5 bases and J gave up 6 bases; unmatched junction bases: 7. The CDR3 sequence is 13 residues long. The DNA for the CDR3 is TGTGCCAGCAGCAAGGGACAGTCCACCGAGCAGTACTTC. As protein: CASSKGQSTEQYF.

This clone was found a few times. This sequence joins TRBV7-8 and TRBJ1-5; no clear D. V was clipped by 1 base and J by 5 bases, with 9 bases between them. This CDR3 region has 14 residues. Germline V CDR1 and CDR2: SGHVS, FQNEAQ. CDR3 in DNA: TGTGCCAGCAGCTTAGTTGGAGGCGATCAGCCCCAGCATTTT. Amino acid sequence: CASSLVGGDQPQHF.

In regard to this clone: Germline and junction disagree at one end, which may indicate a read error. The rearrangement uses TRBV7-9 and TRBJ2-1; D is possibly TRBD2 (5 bases). CDR3 size: 12 residues. Looked up from germline, CDR1 is SEHNR and CDR2 is FQNEAQ (reference sequence). The CDR3 DNA follows: TGTGCCAGCAGCTTAGGGGCTAGCTCTTGTGTCTTC. Encoded protein: CASSLGASSCVF.

This clone was seen only once. V is TRBV4-1 and J is TRBJ1-5; maybe TRBD1 (5 bases). V shed 4 bases and J shed 0 bases, with 13 bases lying between them. The CDR3 loop spans 16 amino acids. Germline V gene sequence: CDR1 MGHRA, CDR2 YSYEKL. The CDR3 DNA sequence: TGCGCCAGCAGCCCAGCCCCAGGGAGTAGCAATCAGCCCCAGCATTTT. Its protein is CASSPAPGSSNQPQHF.

The chain carries TRBV5-8 and TRBJ1-1; 9 bases fit TRBD1. Germline lookup yields CDR1 SGHTS and CDR2 YDEGEE. Trimming removed 3 bases from V and 3 bases from J; junction bases left unmatched: 3. This CDR3 contains 14 residues. CDR3 DNA: TGTGCCAGCAGCTGGGACAGGGTGTACACTGAAGCTTTCTTT. This encodes CASSWDRVYTEAFF.

The rearrangement joins TRBV9 to TRBJ2-7; D may be TRBD1 (6 bases). Trimming took 1 base from V and 0 from J, leaving 8 bases between them. CDR3 length equals 14 residues. Germline assignment: CDR1 SGDLS and CDR2 YYNGEE. CDR3 protein: CASSVQGTSYEQYF. The DNA for the CDR3 is TGTGCCAGCAGCGTACAGGGGACCTCCTACGAGCAGTACTTC.

About this clone itself: At the DNA level, this CDR3 is encoded by other sequences in the same sample as well. The chain uses TRBV27 and TRBJ2-1; D gene unclear. The CDR3 totals 14 residues. Trimming took 2 bases from V and 1 from J, leaving 6 bases between them. Germline values: CDR1 MNHEY, CDR2 SMNVEV (reference sequence). The CDR3: CASSLGGSYNEQFF. The CDR3 DNA sequence: TGTGCCAGCAGTTTAGGTGGGTCCTACAATGAGCAGTTCTTC.

The V and J genes are TRBV2 and TRBJ2-7; 12 positions match TRBD2. The CDR3 has 14 residues. With 7 bases clipped from V and 3 bases from J, the junction kept 4 bases outside the gene matches. Germline V gene data show CDR1 as SNHLY and CDR2 as FYNNEI. This CDR3 reads CASTTGLAGYEQYF. CDR3 nucleotide sequence: TGTGCCAGCACCACGGGACTAGCGGGCTACGAGCAGTACTTC.

This chain joins TRBV14 and TRBJ2-1; D gene uncertain. CDR1 and CDR2 (germline): SGHDN, FVKESK. CDR3 length: 14 residues. V gave up 0 bases and J gave up 8 bases, with 11 bases separating them. The DNA for the CDR3 is TGTGCCAGCAGCCAAGAGCCGTGGGGTCATGAGCAGTTCTTC. It translates to CASSQEPWGHEQFF.

The chain couples TRBV19 to TRBJ1-4, with 11 bases matching TRBD1. This CDR3 has 16 residues. V trimming: 7 bases; J trimming: 2 bases; junction bases outside the gene matches: 6. Per the germline V gene, CDR1 is LNHDA and CDR2 is SQIVND (reference sequence). The CDR3 protein is CASTADRGLTNEKLFF. Written as DNA, the CDR3 is TGTGCCAGTACCGCGGACAGGGGGCTTACTAATGAAAAACTGTTTTTT.

The rearrangement links TRBV9 to TRBJ2-2, with 7 bases matching TRBD1. Germline loops: CDR1 SGDLS, CDR2 YYNGEE. With V trimmed by 0 bases and J by 3 bases, 11 bases remained unmatched. The length of the CDR3 is 18 residues. In DNA form, the CDR3 reads TGTGCCAGCAGCGTAGCTGAGGGGGCTTACCCAGACACCGGGGAGCTGTTTTTT. Its protein product is CASSVAEGAYPDTGELFF.

This clone was detected once. V usage is TRBV11-2 and J usage is TRBJ2-5; TRBD1 agrees at 7 bases. Germline lookup yields CDR1 SGHAT and CDR2 FQNNGV. The CDR3 contains 18 residues. Trimming took 5 bases from V and 1 from J; bases not matched to a gene: 16. The CDR3 bases are TGTGCCAGCAGCACTCGACAGGGTGGAAGAGAAGTCCAAGAGACCCAGTACTTC. Its translation: CASSTRQGGREVQETQYF.

The DNA of the CDR3 is TGTGCCAGCAGTTTATTGCTAGCGGGAGGGCCATATACCGGGGAGCTGTTTTTT. This sequence encodes CASSLLLAGGPYTGELFF. The chain uses TRBV27 and TRBJ2-2; 12 bases line up with TRBD2. Unmatched junction bases numbered 8, after V lost 1 base and J lost 5 bases. The length of the CDR3 is 18 residues. Germline V CDR1 and CDR2: MNHEY, SMNVEV (reference sequence).

The gene calls are TRBV28 and TRBJ1-1; D is unclear. Germline-derived CDR1 and CDR2 are MDHEN and SYDVKM. CDR3 size: 14 residues. The V gene lost 3 bases and the J gene lost 1 base, with 9 bases spanning the gap. DNA of the CDR3: TGTGCCAGCAGTTTCTGGCCCCGGAACACTGAAGCTTTCTTT. Translated: CASSFWPRNTEAFF. The full variable domain, completed using reference TRBV28 and TRBJ1-1, is DVKVTQSSRYLVKRTGEKVFLECVQDMDHENMFWYRQDPGLGLRLIYFSYDVKMKEKGDIPEGYSVSREKKERFSLILESASTNQTSMYLCASSFWPRNTEAFFGQGTRLTVV.

J is TRBJ1-1 and V is TRBV6-6, with TRBD1 identical over 7 bases. After removal of 5 bases from V and 4 bases from J, the junction contained 4 bases not matched to a gene. Germline V gives CDR1 MNHNY, CDR2 SVGAGI (reference sequence). The CDR3 has 13 amino acids. CDR3 protein: CASSPRQGTEAFF. In DNA form, the CDR3 reads TGTGCCAGCAGTCCACGACAGGGCACTGAAGCTTTCTTT.

This rearrangement joins TRBV5-6 to TRBJ1-3; no clear D gene. V lost 2 bases and J lost 0, with 3 bases in between. Germline lookup yields CDR1 SGHDT and CDR2 YYEEEE. There are 13 residues in the CDR3. The DNA of the CDR3 is TGTGCCAGCAGCTTCCTCTCTGGAAACACCATATATTTT. Protein sequence: CASSFLSGNTIYF.